Listed below are T cell receptor beta chains from one sample, sequenced in a study of monozygotic twins with cystic fibrosis. This table comes from immunoSEQ multiplex PCR, and its TCRdb copy is limited to in-frame clones, with some not included. The sample comprises about 36,000 clones, about 87% of which are singletons, and under 2% rests with the top ten. Sequenced input: blood. The receptors here all came from a girl aged 2-10 years with cystic fibrosis. The CDR3 runs from the conserved cysteine through the conserved F or W. Fields, in order: J gene, D gene, V gene, clone size, CDR3 DNA, CDR3 protein. The D gene is left open where the match is weak. Clone sizes are given selectively: once, few, many, or a class where the clone is expanded.

TRBJ1-2,NA,TRBV7-9,few,TGTGCCAGCAGCTCCCGCCCAGGGGAGGCTCGGGGCTACACCTTC,CASSSRPGEARGYTF
TRBJ2-7,NA,TRBV7-9,NA,TGTGCCAGCAGCTTGGCCCCCTGGGGGGACTCAACCTACGAGCAGTACTTC,CASSLAPWGDSTYEQYF
TRBJ1-5,TRBD1,TRBV5-6,NA,TGTGCCAGCAGCCGGGGACAGGACAATCAGCCCCAGCATTTT,CASSRGQDNQPQHF
TRBJ1-1,NA,TRBV5-6,NA,TGTGCCAGCAGCTCGACCCTGAGGGTCACTGAAGCTTTCTTT,CASSSTLRVTEAFF
TRBJ2-7,NA,TRBV5-1,once,TGCGCCAGCAGCTTTACGGAACAGGCTCCCTACGTTGAGCAGTACTTC,CASSFTEQAPYVEQYF
TRBJ1-5,TRBD1,TRBV6-5,NA,TGTGCCAGCAGTTACTCCGGGACAGCCGGAGAGGTCCAGCATTTT,CASSYSGTAGEVQHF
TRBJ1-6,NA,TRBV6-5,NA,TGTGCCAGCAGTTACTCGAGCGACCGGAGTACACCCCTCCACTTT,CASSYSSDRSTPLHF
TRBJ1-6,NA,TRBV19,NA,TGTGCCACCTCACCACGGGTGAATAATTCACCCCTCCACTTT,CATSPRVNNSPLHF
TRBJ2-3,NA,TRBV1,few,TGCACCAGCAGCCATGGTTCGGATACGCAGTATTTT,CTSSHGSDTQYF
TRBJ1-2,TRBD1,TRBV4-2,NA,TGTGCCAGCAGCCAAGATGCGTCAGGGGGTGGCTATGGCTACACCTTC,CASSQDASGGGYGYTF
TRBJ1-2,NA,TRBV7-8,NA,TGTGCCAGCAGCTTTGGGATTGGCTATGGCTACACCTTC,CASSFGIGYGYTF
TRBJ2-7,NA,TRBV5-5,few,TGTGCCAGCAGCTTGAGTCCGGGGCCTACCTACGAGCAGTACTTC,CASSLSPGPTYEQYF
TRBJ1-1,TRBD1,TRBV29-1,NA,TGCAGCGTTGAATCGCGGACAGGGGTAACCGAAGCTTTCTTT,CSVESRTGVTEAFF
TRBJ2-7,TRBD2,TRBV18,NA,TGTGCCAGCTCACCACCAGGCGCCGGGGGGAGCTCCTACGAGCAGTACTTC,CASSPPGAGGSSYEQYF
TRBJ2-7,NA,TRBV11-3,NA,TGTGCCAGCAGCTTAGCTCGCAGGGTTGCCCCCTACGAGCAGTACTTC,CASSLARRVAPYEQYF
TRBJ2-6,NA,TRBV9,NA,TGTGCCAGCAGCGTAGACCGGACTGGGGCCAACGTCCTGACTTTC,CASSVDRTGANVLTF
TRBJ1-2,NA,TRBV15,NA,TGTGCCACCAGCCGTTCAGGGGTAAAAGTGGGAGGCTACACCTTC,CATSRSGVKVGGYTF
TRBJ2-5,TRBD2,TRBV4-1,NA,TGCGCCAGCAGCCAAGCGGGGGGGCAAGAGACCCAGTACTTC,CASSQAGGQETQYF
TRBJ1-1,NA,TRBV9,NA,TGTGCCAGCAGCGTCTCGTTTGGGAGCACTGAAGCTTTCTTT,CASSVSFGSTEAFF
TRBJ2-3,NA,TRBV6-5,few,TGTGCCAGCAGCCCCGGGGTGGATACGCAGTATTTT,CASSPGVDTQYF
TRBJ1-2,NA,TRBV5-1,NA,TGCGCCAGCAGTCCACAGGTCGGTGGGGGCTACACCTTC,CASSPQVGGGYTF
TRBJ2-5,TRBD2,TRBV9,NA,TGTGCCAGCAGCCCATTCCCGGCGGGGGGGAGACAAGAGACCCAGTACTTC,CASSPFPAGGRQETQYF
TRBJ2-1,NA,TRBV20-1,NA,TGCAGTGCTAGAGATCACCCTGAGCAGTTCTTC,CSARDHPEQFF
TRBJ1-6,NA,TRBV28,once,TGTGCCAGCAGTTTTCCAGGGCGACTTAATTCACCCCTCCACTTT,CASSFPGRLNSPLHF